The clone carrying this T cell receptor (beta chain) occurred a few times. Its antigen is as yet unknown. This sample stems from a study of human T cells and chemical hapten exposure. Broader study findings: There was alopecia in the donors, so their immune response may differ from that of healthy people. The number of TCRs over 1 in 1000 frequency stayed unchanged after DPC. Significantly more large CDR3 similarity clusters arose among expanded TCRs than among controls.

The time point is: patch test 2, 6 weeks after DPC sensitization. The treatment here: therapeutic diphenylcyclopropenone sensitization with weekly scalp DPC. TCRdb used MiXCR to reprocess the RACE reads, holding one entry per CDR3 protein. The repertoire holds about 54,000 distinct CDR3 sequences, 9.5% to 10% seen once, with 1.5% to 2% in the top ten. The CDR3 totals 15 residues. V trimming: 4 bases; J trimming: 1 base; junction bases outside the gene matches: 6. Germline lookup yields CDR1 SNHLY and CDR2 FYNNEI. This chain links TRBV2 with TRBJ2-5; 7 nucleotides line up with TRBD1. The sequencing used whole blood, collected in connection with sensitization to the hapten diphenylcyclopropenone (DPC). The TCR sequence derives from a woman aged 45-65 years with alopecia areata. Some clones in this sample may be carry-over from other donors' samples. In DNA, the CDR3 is TGTGCCAGCAGTGTGGAAGGGGGCCCCCAAGAGACCCAGTACTTC. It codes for CASSVEGGPQETQYF. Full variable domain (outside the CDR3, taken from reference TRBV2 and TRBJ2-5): EPEVTQTPSHQVTQMGQEVILRCVPISNHLYFYWYRQILGQKVEFLVSFYNNEISEKSEIFDDQFSVERPDGSNFTLKIRSTKLEDSAMYFCASSVEGGPQETQYFGPGTRLLVL.